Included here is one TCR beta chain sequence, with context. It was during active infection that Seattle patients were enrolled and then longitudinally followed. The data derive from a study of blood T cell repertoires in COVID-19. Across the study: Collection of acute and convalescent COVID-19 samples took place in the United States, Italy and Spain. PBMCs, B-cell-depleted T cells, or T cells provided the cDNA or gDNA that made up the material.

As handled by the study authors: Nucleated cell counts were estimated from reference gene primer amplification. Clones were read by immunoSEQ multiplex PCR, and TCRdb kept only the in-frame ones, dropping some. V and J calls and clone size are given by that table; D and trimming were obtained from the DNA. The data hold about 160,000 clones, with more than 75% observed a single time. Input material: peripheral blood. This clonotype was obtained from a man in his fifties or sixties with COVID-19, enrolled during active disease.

The CDR3 DNA follows: TGTGCCAGTAGGAGTAGTCTAGCTGAAGCTTTCTTT. Residues: CASRSSLAEAFF. The rearrangement joins TRBV19 to TRBJ1-1, with unresolved D. Germline V gene sequence: CDR1 LNHDA, CDR2 SQIVND (reference sequence). V shed 6 bases and J shed 6 bases, with 11 bases lying between them. The length of the CDR3 is 12 residues.